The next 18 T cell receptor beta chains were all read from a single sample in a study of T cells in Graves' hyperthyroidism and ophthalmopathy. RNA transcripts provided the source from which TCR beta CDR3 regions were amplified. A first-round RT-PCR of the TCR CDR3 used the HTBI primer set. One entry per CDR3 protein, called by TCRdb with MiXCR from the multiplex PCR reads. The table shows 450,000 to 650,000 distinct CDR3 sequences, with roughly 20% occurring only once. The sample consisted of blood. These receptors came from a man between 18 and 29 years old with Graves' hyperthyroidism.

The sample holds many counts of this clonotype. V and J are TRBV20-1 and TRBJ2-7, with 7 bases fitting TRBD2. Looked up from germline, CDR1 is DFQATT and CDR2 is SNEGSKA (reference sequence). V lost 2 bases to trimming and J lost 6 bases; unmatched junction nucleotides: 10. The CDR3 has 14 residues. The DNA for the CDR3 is TGCAGTGCTAGATCCTCGACTAGCTGGGTCGAGCAGTACTTC. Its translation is CSARSSTSWVEQYF.

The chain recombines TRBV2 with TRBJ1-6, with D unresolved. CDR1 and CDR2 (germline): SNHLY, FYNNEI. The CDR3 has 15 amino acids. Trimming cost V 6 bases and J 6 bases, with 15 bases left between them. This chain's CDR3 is CASRADGPANSPLHF. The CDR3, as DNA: TGTGCCAGCAGAGCCGACGGGCCAGCTAATTCACCCCTCCACTTT.

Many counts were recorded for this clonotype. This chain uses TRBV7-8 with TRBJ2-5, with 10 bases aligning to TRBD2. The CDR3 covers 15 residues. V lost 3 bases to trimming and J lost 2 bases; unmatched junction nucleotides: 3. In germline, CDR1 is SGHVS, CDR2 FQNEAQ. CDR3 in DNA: TGTGCCAGCAGCTTTAGCGGGGGGACTCAAGAGACCCAGTACTTC. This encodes CASSFSGGTQETQYF. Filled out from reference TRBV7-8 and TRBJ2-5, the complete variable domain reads GAGVSQSPRYKVAKRGQDVALRCDPISGHVSLFWYQQALGQGPEFLTYFQNEAQLDKSGLPSDRFFAERPEGSVSTLKIQRTQQEDSAVYLCASSFSGGTQETQYFGPGTRLLVL.

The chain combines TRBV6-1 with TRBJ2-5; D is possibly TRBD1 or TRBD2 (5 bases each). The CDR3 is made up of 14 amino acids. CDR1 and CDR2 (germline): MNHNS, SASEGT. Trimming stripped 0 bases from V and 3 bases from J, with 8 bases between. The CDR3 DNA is TGTGCCAGCAGTGAAGCGGGGGTAAAAGAGACCCAGTACTTC. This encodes CASSEAGVKETQYF.

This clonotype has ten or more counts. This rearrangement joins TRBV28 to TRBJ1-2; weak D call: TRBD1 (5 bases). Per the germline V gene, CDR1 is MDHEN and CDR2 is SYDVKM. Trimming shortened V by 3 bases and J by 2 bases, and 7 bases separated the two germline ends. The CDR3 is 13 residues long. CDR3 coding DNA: TGTGCCAGCAGTTTGGACACCAACTATGGCTACACCTTC. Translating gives CASSLDTNYGYTF.

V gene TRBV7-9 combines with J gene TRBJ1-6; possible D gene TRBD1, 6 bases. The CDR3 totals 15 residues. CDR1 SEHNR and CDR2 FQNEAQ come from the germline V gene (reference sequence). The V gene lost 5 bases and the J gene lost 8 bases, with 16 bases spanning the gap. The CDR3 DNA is TGTGCCAGCAGCCCTTTGGGGGGGCTCGATTCACCCCTCCACTTT. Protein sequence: CASSPLGGLDSPLHF.

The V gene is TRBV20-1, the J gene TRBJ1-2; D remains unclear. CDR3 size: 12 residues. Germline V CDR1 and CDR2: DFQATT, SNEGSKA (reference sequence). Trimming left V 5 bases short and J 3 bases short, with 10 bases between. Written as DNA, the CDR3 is TGCAGTGCTGGCTCGGCCCACTATGGCTACACCTTC. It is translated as CSAGSAHYGYTF.

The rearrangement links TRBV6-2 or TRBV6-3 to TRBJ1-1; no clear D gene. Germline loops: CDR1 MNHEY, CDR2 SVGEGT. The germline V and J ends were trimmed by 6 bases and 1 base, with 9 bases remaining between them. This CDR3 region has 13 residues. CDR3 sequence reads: CASRRVSNTEAFF. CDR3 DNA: TGTGCCAGCAGACGCGTCTCGAACACTGAAGCTTTCTTT.

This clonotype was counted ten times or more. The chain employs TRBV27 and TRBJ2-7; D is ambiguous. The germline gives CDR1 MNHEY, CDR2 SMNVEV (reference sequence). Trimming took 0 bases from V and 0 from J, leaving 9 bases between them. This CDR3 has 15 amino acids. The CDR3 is CASSLSPASSYEQYF. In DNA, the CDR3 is TGTGCCAGCAGTTTATCGCCGGCCAGCTCCTACGAGCAGTACTTC.

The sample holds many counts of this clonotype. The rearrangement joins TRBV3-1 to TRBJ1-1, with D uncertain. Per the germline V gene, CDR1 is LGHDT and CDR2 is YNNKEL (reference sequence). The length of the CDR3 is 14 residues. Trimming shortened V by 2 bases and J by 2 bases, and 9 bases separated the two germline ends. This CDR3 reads CASSQWAENTEAFF. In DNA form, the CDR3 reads TGTGCCAGCAGCCAATGGGCAGAAAACACTGAAGCTTTCTTT.

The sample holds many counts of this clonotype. The DNA of the CDR3 is TGTGCCTGGAGTGCAGGGTGGCAGCCCCAGCATTTT. Its protein product is CAWSAGWQPQHF. The V and J genes are TRBV30 and TRBJ1-5, with D possibly being TRBD1 (5 bases). The CDR3 is made up of 12 amino acids. Germline V gives CDR1 GTSNPN, CDR2 SVGIG (reference sequence). The germline V and J ends were trimmed by 1 base and 7 bases, with 8 bases remaining between them.

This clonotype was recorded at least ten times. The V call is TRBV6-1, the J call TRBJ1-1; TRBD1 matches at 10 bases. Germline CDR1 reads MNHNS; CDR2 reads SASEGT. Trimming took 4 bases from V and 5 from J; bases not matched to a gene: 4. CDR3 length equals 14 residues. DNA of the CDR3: TGTGCCAGCAGTGGACAGGGGGCGCAAACTGAAGCTTTCTTT. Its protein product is CASSGQGAQTEAFF.

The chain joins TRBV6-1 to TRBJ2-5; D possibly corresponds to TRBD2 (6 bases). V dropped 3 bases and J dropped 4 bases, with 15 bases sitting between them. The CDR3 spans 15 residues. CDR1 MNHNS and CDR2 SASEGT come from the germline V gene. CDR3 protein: CASSDGGIILETQYF. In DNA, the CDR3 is TGTGCCAGCAGTGATGGGGGGATCATTCTAGAGACCCAGTACTTC.

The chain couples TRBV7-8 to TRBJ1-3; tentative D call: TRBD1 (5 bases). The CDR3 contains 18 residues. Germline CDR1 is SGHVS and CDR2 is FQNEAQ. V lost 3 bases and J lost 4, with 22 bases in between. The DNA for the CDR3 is TGTGCCAGCAGCTTGTACCCGACAGATCCCTCGGGCGGAAACACCATATATTTT. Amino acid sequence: CASSLYPTDPSGGNTIYF.

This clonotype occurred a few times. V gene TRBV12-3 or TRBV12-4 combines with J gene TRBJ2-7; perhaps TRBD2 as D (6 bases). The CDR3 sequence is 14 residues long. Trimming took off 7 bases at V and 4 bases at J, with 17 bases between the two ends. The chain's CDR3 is CASTPGRETYEQYF. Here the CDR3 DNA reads TGTGCCAGCACCCCAGGACGGGAGACTTACGAGCAGTACTTC.

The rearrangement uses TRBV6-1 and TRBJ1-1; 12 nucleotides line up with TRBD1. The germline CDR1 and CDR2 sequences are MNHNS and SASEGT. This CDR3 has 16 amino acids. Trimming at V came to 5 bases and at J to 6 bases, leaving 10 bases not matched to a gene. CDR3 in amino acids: CASSMGQGAYLPEAFF. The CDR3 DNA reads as TGTGCCAGCAGTATGGGACAGGGGGCGTATTTACCTGAAGCTTTCTTT.

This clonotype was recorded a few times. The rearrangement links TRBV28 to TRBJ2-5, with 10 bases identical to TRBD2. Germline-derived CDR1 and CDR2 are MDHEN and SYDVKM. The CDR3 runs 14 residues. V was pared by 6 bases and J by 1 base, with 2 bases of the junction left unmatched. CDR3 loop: CASSTSGAQETQYF. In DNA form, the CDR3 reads TGTGCCAGCAGCACTAGCGGGGCCCAAGAGACCCAGTACTTC.

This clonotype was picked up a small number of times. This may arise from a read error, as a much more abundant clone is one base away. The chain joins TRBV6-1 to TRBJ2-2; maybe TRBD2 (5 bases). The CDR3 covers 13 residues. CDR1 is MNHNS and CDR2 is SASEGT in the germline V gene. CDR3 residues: CASIGPNTGELLF. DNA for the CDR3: TGTGCCAGCATAGGGCCGAACACCGGGGAGCTGCTTTTT.